The 8 T cell receptor beta chains listed next were all sequenced from one sample in a study of shared clonotypes between healthy human individuals. TCRdb keeps only in-frame clones here, not all; method: immunoSEQ multiplex PCR. This table holds about 2 million clones, about 94% found once. CD45RO-negative CD8 cells positively selected for CCR7 made up the naive population, which excluded terminally differentiated effector memory CD45RA+ cells. The source material was naive CD8+ T cells sorted from blood. These receptors were taken from a young man in good health.

For this clone: Other nucleotide sequences in the sample specify the same CDR3. The chain recombines TRBV28 with TRBJ2-5, with TRBD1 matching over 9 bases. The CDR3 contains 14 residues. The germline V gene encodes CDR1 MDHEN and CDR2 SYDVKM. J gave up 3 bases and V 8 bases, and 7 bases lay outside the gene matches. CDR3 in DNA: TGTGCCAGCCTCGAGACAGGGGGAGAAGAGACCCAGTACTTC. Amino acid sequence: CASLETGGEETQYF. Using reference TRBV28 and TRBJ2-5 for the parts outside the CDR3, the full variable domain is DVKVTQSSRYLVKRTGEKVFLECVQDMDHENMFWYRQDPGLGLRLIYFSYDVKMKEKGDIPEGYSVSREKKERFSLILESASTNQTSMYLCASLETGGEETQYFGPGTRLLVL.

The rearrangement joins TRBV19 to TRBJ2-3, with TRBD1 matching 11 bases. CDR1 and CDR2 from the germline V gene are LNHDA and SQIVND (reference sequence). V trimming: 4 bases; J trimming: 4 bases; junction bases outside the gene matches: 7. CDR3 size: 16 residues. The CDR3 sequence: CASSSPGQGAPDTQYF. CDR3 bases: TGTGCCAGTAGTAGTCCCGGACAGGGGGCCCCAGATACGCAGTATTTT.

A single count supports this clone. The genes are TRBV5-1 and TRBJ1-2; 12 bases are a match to TRBD1. After removal of 4 bases from V and 12 bases from J, the junction contained 10 bases not matched to a gene. Germline loops: CDR1 SGHRS, CDR2 YFSETQ. The CDR3 sequence is 14 residues long. CDR3 sequence: CASSPDGTGGIHTF. The DNA for the CDR3 is TGCGCCAGCAGCCCAGATGGGACAGGGGGCATACACACCTTC. The whole variable domain, remainder taken from reference TRBV5-1 and TRBJ1-2, is KAGVTQTPRYLIKTRGQQVTLSCSPISGHRSVSWYQQTPGQGLQFLFEYFSETQRNKGNFPGRFSGRQFSNSRSEMNVSTLELGDSALYLCASSPDGTGGIHTFGSGTRLTVV.

This sequence joins TRBV5-1 and TRBJ2-3; D ambiguous. CDR3 length equals 14 residues. Trimming took 0 bases from V and 4 from J, leaving 9 bases between them. CDR1 and CDR2 (germline): SGHRS, YFSETQ. The CDR3 DNA reads TGCGCCAGCAGCTTGGTCTCCCCCGCAGATACGCAGTATTTT. Amino acid sequence: CASSLVSPADTQYF.

This clone was seen a few times. The chain uses TRBV4-1 and TRBJ1-5; no definite D call. Trimming cost V 3 bases and J 9 bases, with 18 bases left between them. The germline V gene encodes CDR1 MGHRA and CDR2 YSYEKL. CDR3 length equals 15 residues. The CDR3 coding sequence is TGCGCCAGCAGCCACCAGACCCGTATCGATCTGCCCCAGCATTTT. It translates to CASSHQTRIDLPQHF.

This CDR3 reads CAWSETVGNTIYF. CDR3 DNA: TGTGCCTGGAGTGAAACCGTAGGGAACACCATATATTTT. The rearrangement links TRBV30 to TRBJ1-3; D is unresolved. Germline V CDR1 and CDR2: GTSNPN, SVGIG (reference sequence). The CDR3 has 13 residues. V was shortened by 1 base and J by 7 bases, with 11 bases between the two germline ends.

A few counts support this clone. The V call is TRBV19, the J call TRBJ2-7; D tentatively fits TRBD1 or TRBD2 (5 bases each). The CDR3 totals 14 residues. CDR1 and CDR2 from the germline V gene are LNHDA and SQIVND (reference sequence). The V end was cut by 3 bases, the J end by 6 bases, with 15 bases between. The CDR3, as DNA: TGTGCCAGTAGTATCCCCGGGACGCCTCCCGAGCAGTACTTC. This gives the protein CASSIPGTPPEQYF.

The chain links TRBV11-2 to TRBJ2-1; D call uncertain. The CDR3 is made up of 13 amino acids. Germline assignment: CDR1 SGHAT and CDR2 FQNNGV. The V and J ends lost 3 bases and 8 bases respectively, with 11 bases between them. The CDR3 is CASSFIGGDEQFF. DNA of the CDR3: TGTGCCAGCAGCTTTATTGGTGGGGATGAGCAGTTCTTC.